This T cell receptor (beta chain) was sequenced for a study of tumour-infiltrating T cells in Burkitt lymphoma. Study background: Repertoire clonality predicted overall and progression-free survival.

Sequencing was performed with immunoSEQ multiplex PCR; in TCRdb, only in-frame clones are kept and a portion is missing. The profile shows around 17,000 clones, 80% of them singletons. There are 14 residues in the CDR3. Germline V CDR1 and CDR2: SSHAT, FNYEAQ (reference sequence). Comment on this clone: At one end the junction does not follow the germline gene, possibly because of a read error.

The TCR was taken from a human donor with diffuse large B-cell lymphoma. Sequencing input: tumor tissue. The rearrangement links TRBV7-7 to TRBJ2-7; D unresolved. The CDR3 DNA is TGTGCTAGCAGCCCCGGCCCCACTGGAAACGAGCAGTACTTC. It encodes CASSPGPTGNEQYF.